This T cell receptor beta chain came from a study of CD8 T cells in ankylosing spondylitis. This clonotype has a handful of counts. Its matching antigen is unknown. Notes on the study in general: Under 10 highly homologous variants formed a TCR beta motif that appeared characteristic of ankylosing spondylitis blood. Matched ankylosing spondylitis synovial fluid reportedly showed significant enrichment of disease-linked clones.

Quantitative 5'-RACE with molecular barcodes generated TCR beta libraries. TCRdb redid the calling of the 5' RACE reads with MiXCR, one entry per CDR3 protein. The sample lists approximately 540,000 distinct CDR3 sequences; about 13% were seen once. Germline CDR1 and CDR2: GTSNPN and SVGIG (reference sequence). This CDR3 comprises 14 residues. Losses at the gene ends were 7 bases for V and 9 bases for J; bases not matched to a gene: 11. The V and J genes are TRBV30 and TRBJ1-6; 8 nucleotides agree with TRBD1. This receptor was identified in a male donor with ankylosing spondylitis. The sample was blood, either unsorted or a sorted T cell fraction (not recorded which). Here the CDR3 DNA reads TGTGCCTACTTAGGACAGGGATTACGTTCACCCCTCCACTTT. This gives the protein CAYLGQGLRSPLHF.